The sequence of this T cell receptor beta chain was determined in a study of human T cells and chemical hapten exposure. This clonotype was seen ten or more times. Time point defined: pre-sensitization, week 0. Indicated treatment: therapeutic diphenylcyclopropenone sensitization with weekly scalp DPC. The authors extracted total RNA from unfractionated whole blood. Within the library, unique molecular identifiers were attached to each individual cDNA molecule. MiXCR, run by TCRdb on the RACE reads, gives a single entry per CDR3 protein. The profile covers 80,000 to 100,000 distinct CDR3 sequences, with approximately 10% appearing a single time and approximately 3.3% taken by the ten largest. The CDR3 covers 16 residues. The germline V gene encodes CDR1 LGHNA and CDR2 YNFKEQ. After removal of 3 bases from V and 5 bases from J, the junction contained 11 bases not matched to a gene.

Source: whole blood, taken in connection with sensitization to the hapten diphenylcyclopropenone (DPC). The TCR sequence derives from a woman between 55 and 75 years old with alopecia areata. Some clones in this sample may be carry-over from other donors' samples. The genes are TRBV4-2 and TRBJ2-5; 8 nucleotides align to TRBD2. CDR3: CASSQETGTSRETQYF. CDR3 in DNA: TGTGCCAGCAGCCAGGAAACCGGGACTAGTAGGGAGACCCAGTACTTC.